This TCR beta chain comes out of a study of T cell repertoires in cytomegalovirus infection. The overall study: It can be stated that public TCR beta signatures indicated CMV infection as well as a matching HLA type.

Trimming shortened V by 0 bases and J by 0 bases, and 13 bases separated the two germline ends. Per germline, CDR1 SGHVS and CDR2 FQNEAQ. This CDR3 has 17 residues. A single record per CDR3 protein comes from TCRdb applying MiXCR to the reads. Of under 350,000 distinct CDR3 sequences in the sample, more than 8% are singletons; the top ten hold roughly 4.5%. General study points: Totalled public TCR beta family frequency picked out people who carried CMV plus the relevant HLA.

This clonotype was observed many times. Its antigen is currently unknown. Material for sequencing was PBMCs. J is TRBJ2-3 and V is TRBV7-8, with D uncertain. The receptor was isolated from a human donor in good health (CMV status not recorded). Some clones in this sample may be carry-over from other donors' samples. The CDR3 DNA sequence: TGTGCCAGCAGCTTAGCGCTAAGGAGAACTAGCACAGATACGCAGTATTTT. It encodes CASSLALRRTSTDTQYF.